The text below deals with one T cell receptor beta chain. Its specificity is unknown. The data stem from a study of molecular identifiers for immune sequencing clone quantification. Overall study: Replicates split RNA from about 20,000 or 100,000 naive CD8 cells five ways, and the researchers sequenced four portions.

V dropped 0 bases and J dropped 6 bases, with 11 bases sitting between them. This CDR3 is 14 amino acids long. Germline loops: CDR1 SGHDN, CDR2 FVKESK. Study observations and caveats: Sizes of clones that are highly expanded could be underestimated (if identical TCR molecules share a barcode).

Each CDR3 protein is one row after TCRdb ran MiXCR on the PCR reads. The sample records some 320,000 distinct CDR3 sequences, about 21% being singletons. The chain uses TRBV14 and TRBJ1-1, with TRBD1 as a possible D gene (5 bases). Sequenced material: naive CD8+ T cells from blood, with Jurkat cell RNA spiked in. Subset of the sample: FACS-sorted CD8+CD4-CCR7+CD45RA+ naive T cells. The receptor's source is a human donor in good health. Some libraries in this study had Jurkat cell RNA spiked in. The CDR3 here is CASSQESGFPEAFF. In nucleotides, the CDR3 is TGTGCCAGCAGCCAAGAATCAGGGTTCCCTGAAGCTTTCTTT.